Listed below are T cell receptor beta chains from one sample, sequenced in a study of blood T cell repertoires in COVID-19. Sequenced by immunoSEQ multiplex PCR; TCRdb stores in-frame clones only, minus some. Of 150,000 to 200,000 clones in the sample, approximately 85% were seen once. Material for sequencing was peripheral blood. The receptors were sampled from a human donor with active or convalescent COVID-19. The donor label of this sample is uncertain. Each CDR3 is given with its conserved first and last residue. Size is omitted from some rows. Given values are once, few, many or a class for expanded clones.

j_call: TRBJ1-4
clone_size: few
v_call: TRBV6-6
cdr3_aa: CASSPGVSHEKLFF

j_call: TRBJ2-3
clone_size: NA
v_call: TRBV3-1/TRBV3-2
cdr3_aa: CASSQGILAGGRTDTQYF

j_call: TRBJ1-1
clone_size: once
v_call: TRBV7-3
cdr3_aa: CASSFGDTEAFF

j_call: TRBJ2-7
clone_size: NA
v_call: TRBV4-2
cdr3_aa: CASSQGIVAGGLGEQYF

j_call: TRBJ1-1
clone_size: NA
v_call: TRBV30
cdr3_aa: CASYRGLTEAFF

j_call: TRBJ2-2
clone_size: NA
v_call: TRBV24-1
cdr3_aa: CATEGTNTGELFF

j_call: TRBJ2-1
clone_size: NA
v_call: TRBV3-1/TRBV3-2
cdr3_aa: CASSQVAGGVGEQFF

j_call: TRBJ2-3
clone_size: NA
v_call: TRBV6-5
cdr3_aa: CASRLAGAADTQYF

j_call: TRBJ1-1
clone_size: NA
v_call: TRBV7-9
cdr3_aa: CASSLVAKRGGEAFF

j_call: TRBJ2-7
clone_size: NA
v_call: TRBV11-2
cdr3_aa: CASTFGTRGYEQYF

j_call: TRBJ1-2
clone_size: NA
v_call: TRBV7-2
cdr3_aa: CASSSLIHNYGYTF

j_call: TRBJ2-5
clone_size: many
v_call: TRBV7-2
cdr3_aa: CASSQESGGAWETQYF

j_call: TRBJ2-3
clone_size: NA
v_call: TRBV18
cdr3_aa: CASSLGGGRTDTQYF

j_call: TRBJ2-6
clone_size: NA
v_call: TRBV7-2
cdr3_aa: CASSGLEYGTGANVLTF

j_call: TRBJ2-7
clone_size: NA
v_call: TRBV7-6
cdr3_aa: CASSSPAGGSNEQYF

j_call: TRBJ2-7
clone_size: once
v_call: TRBV25-1
cdr3_aa: CASSEGGISYEQYF

j_call: TRBJ2-3
clone_size: NA
v_call: TRBV9
cdr3_aa: CASSATGGRADTQYF

j_call: TRBJ2-7
clone_size: NA
v_call: TRBV28
cdr3_aa: CASSFRFNVRGIGYEQYF

j_call: TRBJ2-2
clone_size: NA
v_call: TRBV7-2
cdr3_aa: CASSWRSGGASTGELFF

j_call: TRBJ2-3
clone_size: NA
v_call: TRBV25-1
cdr3_aa: CASSSRTSGRGTQYF

j_call: TRBJ2-1
clone_size: NA
v_call: TRBV2
cdr3_aa: CASSIGQTGHNEQFF

j_call: TRBJ1-1
clone_size: NA
v_call: TRBV24-1
cdr3_aa: CATSDLSGGNIQGRRANPEAFF

j_call: TRBJ2-2
clone_size: NA
v_call: TRBV10-3
cdr3_aa: CASGGQTTGELFF

j_call: TRBJ2-3
clone_size: NA
v_call: TRBV5-4
cdr3_aa: CASSLDSSGTDTQYF

j_call: TRBJ1-4
clone_size: NA
v_call: TRBV24-1
cdr3_aa: CATLSTSFLLEKLFF

j_call: TRBJ1-2
clone_size: NA
v_call: TRBV6-5
cdr3_aa: CASSGQGINYGYTF

j_call: TRBJ1-4
clone_size: NA
v_call: TRBV28
cdr3_aa: CASSLGGQGNEKLFF

j_call: TRBJ1-1
clone_size: NA
v_call: TRBV7-9
cdr3_aa: CASSLQGVRDTEAFF

j_call: TRBJ1-4
clone_size: NA
v_call: TRBV30
cdr3_aa: CAWRHRNEKLFF

j_call: TRBJ2-3
clone_size: NA
v_call: TRBV6-5
cdr3_aa: CASSYSMGRTQYF

j_call: TRBJ1-1
clone_size: NA
v_call: TRBV2
cdr3_aa: CASNIGQVSWGAFF

j_call: TRBJ1-1
clone_size: NA
v_call: TRBV4-3
cdr3_aa: CASSQGQGPSGNTEAFF

j_call: TRBJ2-3
clone_size: NA
v_call: TRBV7-9
cdr3_aa: CASSLGTADTQYF

j_call: TRBJ1-4
clone_size: few
v_call: TRBV30
cdr3_aa: CAWSSPGQGHHIGEKLFF

j_call: TRBJ1-4
clone_size: NA
v_call: TRBV18
cdr3_aa: CASSPDRSTETVFF

j_call: TRBJ2-7
clone_size: NA
v_call: TRBV5-1
cdr3_aa: CASSLGSGASSYEQYF

j_call: TRBJ2-7
clone_size: NA
v_call: TRBV29-1
cdr3_aa: CSCTGTSGGLGF

j_call: TRBJ2-3
clone_size: NA
v_call: TRBV5-1
cdr3_aa: CASSLGGEGTDTQYF

j_call: TRBJ2-3
clone_size: NA
v_call: TRBV20-1
cdr3_aa: CSASATSGRSDTQYF

j_call: TRBJ2-1
clone_size: NA
v_call: TRBV24-1
cdr3_aa: CATSDDTSGGRNEQFF

j_call: TRBJ1-4
clone_size: NA
v_call: TRBV2
cdr3_aa: CASSAPGSLVSKLFF

j_call: TRBJ2-5
clone_size: NA
v_call: TRBV18
cdr3_aa: CASSPLAGAQGETQYF

j_call: TRBJ2-2
clone_size: NA
v_call: TRBV10-1
cdr3_aa: CASVKRGGVTGELFF

j_call: TRBJ1-6
clone_size: NA
v_call: TRBV28
cdr3_aa: CASRPTGKYNSPLHF

j_call: TRBJ2-7
clone_size: NA
v_call: TRBV12-3/TRBV12-4
cdr3_aa: CASRLGGSYEQYF

j_call: TRBJ2-7
clone_size: NA
v_call: TRBV3-1/TRBV3-2
cdr3_aa: CASRNRGGYEQYF

j_call: TRBJ2-3
clone_size: NA
v_call: TRBV4-1
cdr3_aa: CASSRPGLAGADTDTQYF

j_call: TRBJ2-3
clone_size: NA
v_call: TRBV5-5
cdr3_aa: CASSLRGTSGIDTQYF